This record concerns one TCR beta chain sequence. Its antigen is still unknown. No base-level quality is on record; no much larger clone is a single base apart. This specimen's time point label, per the study, means: approximately eleven months on ibrutinib. For TCR beta library preparation, 1.5 to 2 micrograms of genomic DNA were extracted from the cryopreserved PBMCs. Longitudinal blood samples from CLL patients receiving ibrutinib monotherapy were subjected to high-throughput TCR beta sequencing. The patients took part in an open-label, single-center phase 2 trial of ibrutinib monotherapy. The sample belongs to a study of cytotoxic CD8 clonotypes in ibrutinib-treated CLL (dated by TCRdb to the early 2020s). A note on the overall study: The cohort was composed of more than ten relapsed/refractory and about 16 treatment-naive patients; IGHV unmutated status was identified in some 17 patients. Partial responses were observed in around 25 patients and complete responses in 2; after a median follow-up of around 68 months, remission was maintained in approximately 14 patients and progression was observed in some twelve. Samples at response were collected after a median of roughly 13 months of treatment, with a range of about 6 to 40 months. An average of about 250,000 productive templates and roughly 94,000 productive rearrangements was obtained per sample. Longitudinal samples were obtainable from about 30% of the roughly 90 participants in the trial. Cryopreserved peripheral blood mononuclear cells were obtained prior to treatment, at the time of response, and at either disease progression or sustained remission. Every remission and progressive disease sample was obtained while ibrutinib was still being received by the patients.

As encoded in the germline V gene (reference sequence), CDR1 is SGHNT while CDR2 is YYREEE. Germline trimming amounts to 2 bases on V and 2 bases on J, with 4 as the count of junction bases outside the gene matches. From cysteine to phenylalanine, the CDR3 is 16 amino acids long. Only CDR3 DNA is held: 48 bases, read in frame from base 1. Summary of the overall study and its limitations: Clonality rose at ibrutinib response, remained stable during sustained remission, and dropped back toward baseline at progression. Public clonotypes were rare and either shrank or stayed stable during treatment, and the rise in clonality at ibrutinib response reflected expansion of private clonotypes. At baseline, clonality was higher than in age-matched healthy donors and showed a strong correlation with circulating CD8+ T-cell counts. Lymph node repertoires were not examined, and the timing of sampling was not matched between patients in sustained remission and those whose disease progressed.

A MiSeq instrument was used for deep resolution sequencing, which targeted depths ranging from 1 in 1 million up to 1 in 200,000 T cells, with coverage averaging 10x for each clonotype. TCR beta libraries were generated with the immunoSEQ hsTCRB Kit. Processing in the source paper ran as follows. Data were analyzed with ImmunoSEQ Data Assistant and ImmunoSEQ Analyzer, with V, D and J genes assigned per IMGT definitions. Clonality, which ranges from 0 to 1, was calculated by subtracting the normalized Shannon entropy of productive rearrangement frequencies from one. Public clonotype analysis was restricted to overrepresented clonotypes comprising at least 0.05% of each patient's repertoire. Repertoires from more than ten age-matched healthy donors in immuneACCESS were used as clonality controls. As stored in TCRdb, this immuneACCESS dataset retains in-frame rearrangements with V and J assigned. A fraction of the clones does not appear; measured against another copy, unresolved V genes explain less than half of the discrepancy, and the remainder lacks a known reason. The V and J calls and the clone size are those of that table, but D and trimming were determined from the DNA. The sample table holds 95,000 to 100,000 clones, of which approximately 78% were seen once. The ten largest clones add up to approximately 30% of the sample.

This receptor was obtained from a human donor with chronic lymphocytic leukemia. The chain is assembled from TRBV5-4 and TRBJ1-6, and 7 junctional nucleotides match TRBD1. The sample was PBMCs, taken after 12 months of ibrutinib treatment. The nucleotides read TGTGCCAGCAGCTTCCGACAGGGCCCCTATAATTCACCCCTCCACTTT. Its product reads: CASSFRQGPYNSPLHF.